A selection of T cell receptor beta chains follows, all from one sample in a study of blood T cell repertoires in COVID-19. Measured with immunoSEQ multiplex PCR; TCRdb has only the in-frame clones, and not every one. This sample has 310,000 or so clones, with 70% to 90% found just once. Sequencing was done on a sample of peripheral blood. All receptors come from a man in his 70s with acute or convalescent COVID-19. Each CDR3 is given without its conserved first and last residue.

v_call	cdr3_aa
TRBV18	ASSPSEQGYGYT
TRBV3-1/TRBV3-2	ASRLLAGASDTQY
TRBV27	ASSFPENTEAF
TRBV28	ASSFSSRGQGFRQPQH
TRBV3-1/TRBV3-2	ASSRSGQGGTYEQY
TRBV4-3	ASSQDRLRQSGNTIY
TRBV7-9	ASSLGQGFTDTQY
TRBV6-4	ARYRVIDQPQH
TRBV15	ATSRTGSSYNEQF
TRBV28	ASSLFGGTNEKLF
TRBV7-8	ASSLKGDSYGYT
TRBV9	ASSPALAGGRHEQF
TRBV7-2	ASSSGIAYGNTIY
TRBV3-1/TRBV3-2	ASSQAGITDTQY
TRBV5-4	ASSSGGTVRETQY
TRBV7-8	ASSLPPFETQY
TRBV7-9	ASTPAGGDEQY
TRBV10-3	AISATGGRAEAF
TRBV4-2	ASSQDYWEGTDTQY
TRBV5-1	ASSPGPSLEGIPLH
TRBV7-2	ASSKASGGEVDTQY
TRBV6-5	ASSYAGLTYEQY